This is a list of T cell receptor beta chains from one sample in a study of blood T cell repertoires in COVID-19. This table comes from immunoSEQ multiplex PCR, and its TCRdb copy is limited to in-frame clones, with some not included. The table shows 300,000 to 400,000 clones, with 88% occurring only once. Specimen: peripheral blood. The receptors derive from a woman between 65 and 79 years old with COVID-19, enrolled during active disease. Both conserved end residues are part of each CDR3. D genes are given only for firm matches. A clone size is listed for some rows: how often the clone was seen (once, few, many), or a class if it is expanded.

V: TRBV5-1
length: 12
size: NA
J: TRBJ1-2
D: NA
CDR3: CASRLGVDGYTF
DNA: TGCGCCAGCCGTTTAGGGGTTGATGGCTACACCTTC

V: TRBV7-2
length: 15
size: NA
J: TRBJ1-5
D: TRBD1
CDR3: CASSRGQGVNQPQHF
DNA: TGTGCCAGCAGCCGCGGACAGGGGGTAAATCAGCCCCAGCATTTT

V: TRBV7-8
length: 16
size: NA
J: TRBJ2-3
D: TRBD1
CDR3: CASSLGTGGSTDTQYF
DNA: TGTGCCAGCAGCTTGGGGACAGGGGGAAGCACAGATACGCAGTATTTT

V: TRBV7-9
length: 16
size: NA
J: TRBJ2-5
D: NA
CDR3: CASSLGFGAVQETQYF
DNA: TGTGCCAGCAGCTTGGGGTTTGGGGCAGTTCAAGAGACCCAGTACTTC

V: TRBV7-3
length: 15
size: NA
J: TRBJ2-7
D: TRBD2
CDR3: CASSLFSGDGYEQYF
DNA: TGTGCCAGCAGCTTATTCAGCGGGGATGGCTACGAGCAGTACTTC

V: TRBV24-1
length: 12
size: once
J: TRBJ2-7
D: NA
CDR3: CATATGSGEQYF
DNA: TGTGCCACCGCCACCGGGTCTGGGGAGCAGTACTTC

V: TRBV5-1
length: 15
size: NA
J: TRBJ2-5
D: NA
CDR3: CASSLDPGVQETQYF
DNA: TGCGCCAGCAGCTTAGATCCGGGAGTCCAAGAGACCCAGTACTTC

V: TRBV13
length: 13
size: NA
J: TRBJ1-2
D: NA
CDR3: CASSSGQNYGYTF
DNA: TGTGCCAGCAGCTCTGGACAGAACTATGGCTACACCTTC

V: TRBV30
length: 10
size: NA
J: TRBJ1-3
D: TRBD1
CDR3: CAGGGRNIYF
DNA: TGTGCAGGGGGCGGAAGGAACATATATTTT

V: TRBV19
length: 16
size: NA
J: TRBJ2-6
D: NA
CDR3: CASETGSGSGANVLTF
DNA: TGTGCCAGTGAAACAGGGTCAGGCTCTGGGGCCAACGTCCTGACTTTC

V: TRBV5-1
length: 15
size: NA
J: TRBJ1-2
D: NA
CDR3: CASSPPGSSSYGYTF
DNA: TGCGCCAGCAGCCCCCCCGGGAGCTCCAGCTATGGCTACACCTTC

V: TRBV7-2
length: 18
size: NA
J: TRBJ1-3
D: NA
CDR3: CASSLFRPTGRGGNTIYF
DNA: TGTGCCAGCAGCTTATTTAGGCCCACCGGTCGAGGGGGAAACACCATATATTTT

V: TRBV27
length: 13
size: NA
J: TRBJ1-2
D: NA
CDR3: CASSLGSNYGYTF
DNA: TGTGCCAGCAGTTTGGGCAGTAACTATGGCTACACCTTC

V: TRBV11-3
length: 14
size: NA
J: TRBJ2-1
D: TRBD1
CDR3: CASSPGQGGTEQFF
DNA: TGTGCCAGCAGCCCGGGACAGGGGGGCACTGAGCAGTTCTTC

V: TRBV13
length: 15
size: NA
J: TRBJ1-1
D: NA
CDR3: CASSRTDGMGTEAFF
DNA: TGTGCCAGCAGCAGGACGGACGGGATGGGCACTGAAGCTTTCTTT

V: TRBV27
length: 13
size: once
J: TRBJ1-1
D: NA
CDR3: CASSFKGDTEAFF
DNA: TGTGCCAGCAGTTTTAAAGGGGACACTGAAGCTTTCTTT

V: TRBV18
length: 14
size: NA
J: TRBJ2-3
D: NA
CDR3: CASSLNSGTDTQYF
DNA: TGTGCCAGCTCACTCAACTCGGGGACAGATACGCAGTATTTT

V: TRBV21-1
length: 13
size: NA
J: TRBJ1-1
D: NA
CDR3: CASTLTGGTEAFF
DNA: TGTGCCAGCACCCTCACCGGGGGAACTGAAGCTTTCTTT

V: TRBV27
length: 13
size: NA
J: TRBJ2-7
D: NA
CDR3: CASLGSPSYEQYF
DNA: TGTGCCAGCCTAGGGAGTCCCTCCTACGAGCAGTACTTC

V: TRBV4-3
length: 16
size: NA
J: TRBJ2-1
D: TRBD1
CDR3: CASSHFPLQGYNEQFF
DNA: TGCGCCAGCAGCCACTTCCCCCTACAGGGGTACAATGAGCAGTTCTTC

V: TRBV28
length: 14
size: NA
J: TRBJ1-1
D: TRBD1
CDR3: CASSFSTGGVYAFF
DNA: TGTGCCAGCAGTTTTTCGACAGGGGGAGTTTACGCTTTCTTT

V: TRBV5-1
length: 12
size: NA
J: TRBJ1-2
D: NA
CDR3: CASSSRNYGYTF
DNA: TGCGCCAGCAGCTCTCGTAACTATGGCTACACCTTC

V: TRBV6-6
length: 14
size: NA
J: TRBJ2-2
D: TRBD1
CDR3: CASRHTGDTGELFF
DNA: TGTGCCAGCAGACATACAGGGGACACCGGGGAGCTGTTTTTT

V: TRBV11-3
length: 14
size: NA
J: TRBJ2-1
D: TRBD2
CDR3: CASSLSGGYNEQFF
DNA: TGTGCCAGCAGCCTTAGCGGGGGGTACAATGAGCAGTTCTTC

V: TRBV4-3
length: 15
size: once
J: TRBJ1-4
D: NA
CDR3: CASSQETVGSEKLFF
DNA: TGCGCCAGCAGCCAAGAAACAGTCGGGAGTGAAAAACTGTTTTTT

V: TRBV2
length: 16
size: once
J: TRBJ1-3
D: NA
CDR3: CASSEDALESGNTIYF
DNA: TGTGCCAGCAGTGAAGACGCTTTGGAGTCTGGAAACACCATATATTTT

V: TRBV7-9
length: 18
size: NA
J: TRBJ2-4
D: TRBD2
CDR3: CASRPPRWGGAAGNIQYF
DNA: TGTGCCAGCAGGCCTCCGCGCTGGGGAGGGGCAGCGGGGAACATTCAGTACTTC

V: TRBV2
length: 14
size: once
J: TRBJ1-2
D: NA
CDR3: CASRERGGNYGYTF
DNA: TGTGCCAGCCGCGAAAGGGGAGGTAACTATGGCTACACCTTC

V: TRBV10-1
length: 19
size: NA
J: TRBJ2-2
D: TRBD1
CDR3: CASGGQSLNNPSNTGELFF
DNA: TGCGCCAGCGGGGGACAGTCGCTCAATAACCCCTCGAACACCGGGGAGCTGTTTTTT

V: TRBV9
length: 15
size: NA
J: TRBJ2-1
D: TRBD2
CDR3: CASSYSGGTSSEQFF
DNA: TGTGCCAGCAGTTATAGCGGGGGGACCTCGAGTGAGCAGTTCTTC

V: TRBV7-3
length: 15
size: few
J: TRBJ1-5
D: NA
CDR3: CASSLTGGAGQPQHF
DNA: TGTGCCAGCAGCTTAACGGGAGGGGCAGGTCAGCCCCAGCATTTT

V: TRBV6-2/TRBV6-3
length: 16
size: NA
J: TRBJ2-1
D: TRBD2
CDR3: CASSRPSGHSYNEQFF
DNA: TGTGCCAGCAGTCGACCTAGCGGGCACTCCTACAATGAGCAGTTCTTC

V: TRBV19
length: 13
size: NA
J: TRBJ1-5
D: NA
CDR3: CASGHVGNQPQHF
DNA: TGTGCCAGTGGACATGTGGGTAATCAGCCCCAGCATTTT

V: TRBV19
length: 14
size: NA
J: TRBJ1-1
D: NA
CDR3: CATPGVIVRTEAFF
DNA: TGTGCCACCCCAGGGGTAATAGTTCGGACTGAAGCTTTCTTT

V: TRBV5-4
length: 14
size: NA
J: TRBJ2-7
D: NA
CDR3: CASSPSRDSYEQYF
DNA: TGTGCCAGCAGCCCCTCCCGGGACTCCTACGAGCAGTACTTC

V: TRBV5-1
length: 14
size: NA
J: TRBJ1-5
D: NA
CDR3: CASSRAGDGQPQHF
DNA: TGCGCCAGCAGCAGGGCAGGGGATGGTCAGCCCCAGCATTTT

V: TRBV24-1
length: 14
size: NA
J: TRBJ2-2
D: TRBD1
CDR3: CATTGTASTGELFF
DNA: TGTGCCACAACCGGGACAGCCTCCACGGGGGAGCTGTTTTTT

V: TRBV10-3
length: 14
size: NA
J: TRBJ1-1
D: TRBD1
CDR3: CAISAQQGSGEAFF
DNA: TGTGCCATCAGCGCTCAACAGGGGAGCGGTGAAGCTTTCTTT

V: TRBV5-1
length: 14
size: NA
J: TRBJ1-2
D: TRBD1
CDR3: CASSWDRGKDGYTF
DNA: TGCGCCAGCAGCTGGGACAGGGGAAAAGATGGCTACACCTTC

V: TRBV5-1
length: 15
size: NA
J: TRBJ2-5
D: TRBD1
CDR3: CASSSLAGGQETQYF
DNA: TGCGCCAGCAGCTCGTTGGCAGGGGGACAAGAGACCCAGTACTTC

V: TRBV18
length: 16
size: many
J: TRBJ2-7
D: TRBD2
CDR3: CASSPPLAGAPYEQYF
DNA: TGTGCCAGCTCACCCCCTTTAGCGGGGGCCCCCTACGAGCAGTACTTC

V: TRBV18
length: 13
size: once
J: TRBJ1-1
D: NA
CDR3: CASADSFATEAFF
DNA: TGTGCCAGCGCCGACAGCTTTGCCACTGAAGCTTTCTTT